Reported below is one T cell receptor beta chain. The antigen is undetermined. Trimming left V 8 bases short and J 0 bases short, with 16 bases between. The CDR3 extends over 15 amino acids. Germline V gives CDR1 MNHEY, CDR2 SVGAGI. This record comes from a study of cytomegalovirus exposure and HLA in healthy donors. Study summary: The roughly 100 million unique TCR beta sequences, from around 200 million T cells, were found by an earlier analysis. Study outcomes and limitations: Sequencing artifact likely explains a cluster of highly shared sequence variants. Rarity characterized most TCR sequences, yet some public TCRs appeared in many donors.

The PCR had 60 Vbeta and 13 Jbeta primers. Assay: immunoSEQ multiplex PCR; the TCRdb copy retains only in-frame clones and omits some. The sample carries approximately 220,000 clones, 75% to 85% recorded once. Donors showed nominal health when sampled, although they likely had unrecorded immune exposures. The chain has TRBV6-5 and TRBJ1-1; D remains unclear. The clonotype originates from a girl under 18 in good health and CMV-seronegative. The source material was PBMCs. The CDR3 sequence is CASGIRGTMNTEAFF. The CDR3 DNA sequence: TGTGCCAGCGGAATACGAGGCACGATGAACACTGAAGCTTTCTTT.